This T cell receptor (beta chain) was identified during a study of T cells in Graves' hyperthyroidism and ophthalmopathy. Amplification targeted TCR beta CDR3 regions from RNA transcripts. Initially, a first-round RT-PCR of the TCR CDR3 employed the HTBI primer set. TCRdb reanalysed the multiplex PCR reads using MiXCR and keeps one entry per CDR3 protein. The sample consists of about 270,000 distinct CDR3 sequences, about 24% of them appearing once. Exclusion of patients followed from uncontrolled infection, other autoimmune disease, pregnancy or lactation. The diagnoses drew upon clinical symptoms, serum thyroxine and TRAb, thyroid ultrasound and orbital computed tomography. CDR1 SGHVS and CDR2 FQNEAQ come from the germline V gene. The V end lost 3 bases, the J end lost 6 bases, and 6 bases lay between the germline ends. The CDR3 loop spans 12 amino acids.

The sample comprised blood. The TCR originated in a woman in her thirties or forties with Graves' ophthalmopathy. The gene calls are TRBV7-8 and TRBJ1-5; D uncertain. The CDR3 protein is CASSLQIQPQHF. CDR3 DNA sequence: TGTGCCAGCAGCTTGCAGATTCAGCCCCAGCATTTT.